The next 30 T cell receptor beta chains were all read from a single sample in a study of shared clonotypes between healthy human individuals. Measured with immunoSEQ multiplex PCR; TCRdb has only the in-frame clones, and not every one. The top ten hold 0.13% of the sample, which has just over 2,000,000 clones, 95% seen once. What was sequenced was naive CD4+ T cells sorted from blood. The subset: CD45RA+ positively selected. All receptors derive from a man younger than 35 in good health.

Of note for this clone: The sample carries other DNA sequences with the same CDR3. This chain links TRBV10-1 with TRBJ2-5; D perhaps matches TRBD1 (5 bases). Trimming cost V 5 bases and J 5 bases, with 12 bases left between them. Germline V lookup: CDR1 WNHNN, CDR2 SYGVQD (reference sequence). This CDR3 contains 13 residues. The CDR3 spells CASSPGSGETQYF. DNA for the CDR3: TGCGCCAGCAGTCCCGGGTCAGGGGAGACCCAGTACTTC.

The chain employs TRBV11-2 and TRBJ1-6; 8 nucleotides agree with TRBD1. V dropped 5 bases and J dropped 9; count of bases not matched to a gene: 3. Germline V gene sequence: CDR1 SGHAT, CDR2 FQNNGV. This CDR3 has 13 residues. DNA of the CDR3: TGTGCCAGCAGCGGACAGGGAGGTTCACCCCTCCACTTT. This translates into CASSGQGGSPLHF.

To note about this clone: This may be a read error, as it is one base from a much larger clone. The chain carries TRBV2 and TRBJ1-6; tentatively, D is TRBD1 (5 bases). Germline loops: CDR1 SNHLY, CDR2 FYNNEI. The V end lost 5 bases, the J end lost 6 bases, and 8 bases lay between the germline ends. The CDR3 is 13 residues long. The CDR3 DNA follows: TGTGCCAGCAGTAGCAGGGTTAATTCACCCCTCCACTTT. Its translation: CASSSRVNSPLHF.

The chain combines TRBV6-1 with TRBJ2-5; D gene ambiguous. The CDR3 loop spans 15 amino acids. The germline V gene encodes CDR1 MNHNS and CDR2 SASEGT. Trimming pared 4 bases from V and 1 base from J, leaving 13 bases between. DNA of the CDR3: TGTGCCAGCAGTGCTCGGACCAACATCCAAGAGACCCAGTACTTC. Translation gives CASSARTNIQETQYF.

The chain couples TRBV27 to TRBJ2-7; D not resolved. V lost 5 bases and J 3 bases, leaving 14 bases between the germline ends. The CDR3 runs to 14 residues. Germline V lookup: CDR1 MNHEY, CDR2 SMNVEV (reference sequence). CDR3 protein: CASSRGISVYEQYF. The DNA for the CDR3 is TGTGCCAGCAGTCGAGGCATCAGCGTCTACGAGCAGTACTTC.

This rearrangement joins TRBV7-9 to TRBJ2-3; 8 bases line up with TRBD2. CDR3 length: 16 amino acids. CDR1 is SEHNR, CDR2 FQNEAQ, per germline (reference sequence). Losses at the gene ends were 5 bases for V and 2 bases for J; bases not matched to a gene: 9. The chain's CDR3 is CASSTGLAGSTDTQYF. In DNA, the CDR3 is TGTGCCAGCAGCACTGGACTAGCCGGTTCCACAGATACGCAGTATTTT.

The chain is built from TRBV5-1 and TRBJ2-3, with D tentatively TRBD1 (6 bases). Germline assignment: CDR1 SGHRS and CDR2 YFSETQ. Trimming took 0 bases from V and 4 from J, leaving 9 bases between them. The CDR3 totals 14 residues. The CDR3 protein is CASSLVQGPDTQYF. In DNA form, the CDR3 reads TGCGCCAGCAGCTTGGTACAGGGTCCAGATACGCAGTATTTT. Complete variable domain (other parts from reference TRBV5-1 and TRBJ2-3): KAGVTQTPRYLIKTRGQQVTLSCSPISGHRSVSWYQQTPGQGLQFLFEYFSETQRNKGNFPGRFSGRQFSNSRSEMNVSTLELGDSALYLCASSLVQGPDTQYFGPGTRLTVL.

The rearrangement joins TRBV7-6 to TRBJ2-5; TRBD1 or TRBD2 may be the D gene (5 bases each). CDR1 is SGHVS and CDR2 is FNYEAQ in the germline V gene. This CDR3 has 16 amino acids. V lost 1 base, J lost 5 bases, and 17 bases lay in between. DNA of the CDR3: TGTGCCAGCAGCTTAGACGAGGGCCAGGGCGGGGAGACCCAGTACTTC. Its protein is CASSLDEGQGGETQYF.

This clone was counted a few times. Given a much more abundant clone one base away, this may be a read error. J is TRBJ1-4 and V is TRBV30; the D is unclear. The CDR3 has 11 residues. The germline V gene has CDR1 GTSNPN and CDR2 SVGIG (reference sequence). The CDR3 DNA follows: TGTGCCTGGGGCGGTGGTGAAAAACTGTCTTTT. Protein: CAWGGGEKLSF.

The CDR3 spells CASSLGDAGTYEQYF. Written as DNA, the CDR3 is TGCGCCAGCAGCTTGGGGGACGCAGGAACCTACGAGCAGTACTTC. The rearrangement links TRBV5-1 to TRBJ2-7; D may correspond to TRBD1 or TRBD2 (5 bases each). CDR1 SGHRS and CDR2 YFSETQ come from the germline V gene. CDR3 length: 15 residues. Trimming removed 0 bases from V and 2 bases from J, with 12 bases in between.

This chain uses TRBV10-1 with TRBJ2-3, with TRBD2 matching 10 bases. The ends lost 0 bases at V and 3 bases at J; junction bases unmatched: 6. The length of the CDR3 is 17 residues. CDR1 WNHNN and CDR2 SYGVQD come from the germline V gene (reference sequence). The CDR3 coding sequence is TGCGCCAGCAGTGAGTCTAGAGCGGGGGGGCTTACAGATACGCAGTATTTT. Its protein is CASSESRAGGLTDTQYF.

The rearrangement uses TRBV5-6 and TRBJ2-7, with 7 bases lining up with TRBD1. The ends lost 0 bases at V and 3 bases at J; junction bases unmatched: 9. The CDR3 loop spans 16 amino acids. Germline assignment: CDR1 SGHDT and CDR2 YYEEEE. The CDR3 DNA sequence: TGTGCCAGCAGCTTGGTTATCTCGGGACAGAGCTACGAGCAGTACTTC. This gives the protein CASSLVISGQSYEQYF.

The chain's CDR3 is CASSWNRGGNTEAFF. In DNA, the CDR3 is TGCGCCAGCAGCTGGAACAGGGGAGGGAACACTGAAGCTTTCTTT. The chain recombines TRBV5-1 with TRBJ1-1; 7 bases are shared with TRBD1. The CDR3 is made up of 15 amino acids. Germline CDR1 and CDR2: SGHRS and YFSETQ. Trimming cost V 3 bases and J 1 base; bases outside gene matches: 6.

V usage is TRBV9 and J usage is TRBJ2-1; 8 bases agree with TRBD2. There are 17 residues in the CDR3. V trimming: 4 bases; J trimming: 2 bases; junction bases outside the gene matches: 11. Germline CDR1 SGDLS, CDR2 YYNGEE. The CDR3 protein is CASSPRIAGSTYNEQFF. CDR3 sequence (DNA): TGTGCCAGCAGCCCCCGGATAGCGGGATCTACCTACAATGAGCAGTTCTTC.

The chain employs TRBV7-9 and TRBJ2-7; 9 positions agree with TRBD1. This CDR3 has 16 amino acids. The junction had 8 bases not matched to a gene; V was cut back by 2 bases and J by 3 bases. CDR1 and CDR2 (germline): SEHNR, FQNEAQ (reference sequence). CDR3: CASSLTAGQGSYEQYF. CDR3 nucleotide sequence: TGTGCCAGCAGCTTAACGGCGGGACAGGGTAGCTACGAGCAGTACTTC.

V usage is TRBV7-2 and J usage is TRBJ1-2; D is uncertain. The V gene's germline CDR1 is SGHTA and CDR2 FQGNSA. This CDR3 has 13 amino acids. V was cut by 1 base and J by 3 bases, with 6 bases left in between. The CDR3 bases are TGTGCCAGCAGCTTAGTGGGGTACTATGGCTACACCTTC. This sequence encodes CASSLVGYYGYTF. The full variable domain, in which reference TRBV7-2 and TRBJ1-2 provide the parts outside the CDR3, is GAGVSQSPSNKVTEKGKDVELRCDPISGHTALYWYRQSLGQGLEFLIYFQGNSAPDKSGLPSDRFSAERTGGSVSTLTIQRTQQEDSAVYLCASSLVGYYGYTFGSGTRLTVV.

CDR3 sequence (DNA): TGTGCCAGCAGTGCTACAGAAGCCTATGGCTACACCTTC. Translated, it gives CASSATEAYGYTF. The chain combines TRBV6-5 with TRBJ1-2; D remains ambiguous. The CDR3 consists of 13 residues. The germline CDR1 and CDR2 sequences are MNHEY and SVGAGI. Trimming left V 5 bases short and J 4 bases short, with 11 bases between.

The chain employs TRBV28 and TRBJ1-2; 8 bases are shared with TRBD1. The CDR3 extends over 17 amino acids. The germline CDR1 and CDR2 sequences are MDHEN and SYDVKM. V lost 7 bases, J lost 0 bases, and 13 bases stayed unmatched. In nucleotides, the CDR3 is TGTGCCAGCATCTCTCTGGACAGGGCCTTTGCTAACTATGGCTACACCTTC. It specifies CASISLDRAFANYGYTF.

The chain combines TRBV7-3 with TRBJ2-1, with a tentative D call TRBD2 (6 bases). Germline assignment: CDR1 SGHTA and CDR2 FQGTGA. V lost 3 bases and J 7 bases, leaving 7 bases between the germline ends. CDR3 size: 12 residues. The CDR3 bases are TGTGCCAGCAGCTTGGAGGGAAATGAGCAGTTCTTC. It is translated as CASSLEGNEQFF.

A note on this clone: The same CDR3 also results from other DNA sequences found in this sample. The chain uses TRBV28 and TRBJ1-5; perhaps TRBD1 as D (5 bases). V was clipped by 2 bases and J by 3 bases, with 8 bases between them. This CDR3 spans 14 amino acids. Looked up from germline, CDR1 is MDHEN and CDR2 is SYDVKM. The CDR3 DNA reads TGTGCCAGCAGTTTAGGAGGGGTCAATCAGCCCCAGCATTTT. As protein: CASSLGGVNQPQHF.

The J gene is TRBJ1-1, the V gene TRBV6-6, with 7 bases aligning to TRBD1. In germline, CDR1 is MNHNY, CDR2 SVGAGI (reference sequence). J lost 6 bases, V lost 6 bases, and 7 bases had no gene match. The CDR3 sequence is 13 residues long. The chain's CDR3 is CASSLQGPAEAFF. The CDR3 nucleotides read TGTGCCAGCAGCCTACAGGGGCCCGCTGAAGCTTTCTTT.

On this clone: Other DNA sequences within the sample encode an identical CDR3. The chain couples TRBV5-1 to TRBJ1-1; D unclear. V shed 5 bases and J shed 0 bases, with 8 bases lying between them. The CDR3 covers 13 residues. Per germline, CDR1 SGHRS and CDR2 YFSETQ. The CDR3 sequence: CASSRTVNTEAFF. As DNA, the CDR3 is TGCGCCAGCAGTCGAACGGTGAACACTGAAGCTTTCTTT.

Only one count was recorded for this clone. CDR3 nucleotides: TGTGCCAGCACCCCTTTCCCGACTAGCCCCACCTACGAGCAGTACTTC. It translates to CASTPFPTSPTYEQYF. The chain links TRBV6-6 to TRBJ2-7, with 7 bases fitting TRBD2. The CDR3 is 16 residues long. Unmatched junction bases numbered 14, after V lost 7 bases and J lost 2 bases. Germline-derived CDR1 and CDR2 are MNHNY and SVGAGI (reference sequence).

The CDR3 loop reads CASSQDGISGEETQYF. The CDR3, as DNA: TGCGCCAGCAGCCAAGATGGGATTAGCGGAGAAGAGACCCAGTACTTC. V is TRBV4-3 and J is TRBJ2-5; maybe TRBD2 (6 bases). V gave up 0 bases and J gave up 3 bases, with 14 bases separating them. This CDR3 comprises 16 residues. The germline V gene encodes CDR1 LGHNA and CDR2 YSLEER.

The V gene is TRBV9, the J gene TRBJ1-2; D possibly corresponds to TRBD1 (5 bases). Germline lookup yields CDR1 SGDLS and CDR2 YYNGEE. CDR3 length: 16 residues. Between the trimmed V and J ends, which lost 3 bases and 1 base, there was a span of 16 bases. The CDR3 sequence is CASSDPGAGINYGYTF. Written as DNA, the CDR3 is TGTGCCAGCAGCGACCCCGGGGCAGGAATTAACTATGGCTACACCTTC.

The chain employs TRBV21-1 and TRBJ2-7; the table calls TRBD1, which could not be checked here. TRBV21-1 is listed as a pseudogene. This CDR3 region has 17 residues. In nucleotides, the CDR3 is TGTGCCAGCAGCAAGGGCCCGGCGGGGACAGGTGCAACCGAGCAGTACTTC. This translates into CASSKGPAGTGATEQYF.

In this sample, this clone turned up once. The chain links TRBV5-1 to TRBJ1-2; D gene unclear. Germline CDR1 is SGHRS and CDR2 is YFSETQ. The CDR3 sequence is 17 residues long. The V and J ends lost 4 bases and 4 bases respectively, with 23 bases between them. CDR3 DNA: TGCGCCAGCAGCCAGCTTGGTGGCAGCGTGGGTCTCTATGGCTACACCTTC. Translating gives CASSQLGGSVGLYGYTF.

The gene calls are TRBV27 and TRBJ2-7; the D gene is possibly TRBD1 (5 bases). The ends were cut back, 4 bases at V and 3 bases at J, with 13 bases in the middle. The CDR3 has 14 amino acids. Germline V CDR1 and CDR2: MNHEY, SMNVEV (reference sequence). The CDR3 loop reads CASSSSIRVYEQYF. The CDR3 DNA reads TGTGCCAGCAGTTCTTCCATCAGGGTCTACGAGCAGTACTTC.

The rearrangement joins TRBV7-9 to TRBJ1-3; 7 nucleotides match TRBD1. Germline V gene sequence: CDR1 SEHNR, CDR2 FQNEAQ (reference sequence). The CDR3 runs 16 residues. Unmatched junction bases numbered 7, after V lost 5 bases and J lost 0 bases. CDR3: CASSATQGNSGNTIYF. The CDR3 region has the DNA TGTGCCAGCAGCGCCACACAGGGGAACTCTGGAAACACCATATATTTT.

The chain is built from TRBV10-2 and TRBJ1-2; possible D gene TRBD1, 6 bases. CDR1 WSHSY and CDR2 SAAADI come from the germline V gene. The V and J ends lost 2 bases and 2 bases respectively, with 12 bases between them. The CDR3 contains 15 residues. The CDR3 nucleotides read TGCGCCAGCAGTGAGGTGGCGGGGGCGAACTATGGCTACACCTTC. It codes for CASSEVAGANYGYTF.